This T cell receptor (beta chain) derives from a study of T-cell reconstitution after alpha-beta-depleted transplantation in children (dated by TCRdb to about 2016). Study-level background: Using TCR repertoire profiling, the study followed T-cell immune reconstitution in a quantitative way in children after TCRalphabeta/CD19-depleted allogeneic hematopoietic cell transplantation. Study-wide findings and limitations: The apparently early alphabetaT-cell count recovery about two months after transplant was reportedly dependent on only several hundred rapidly expanded clones derived from non-depleted graft cells. The high TCRbeta diversity at day 60 in some patients was ascribed to recipient T cells and intrathymic progenitors that had survived conditioning. Over subsequent months, a decline in hyperexpanded clone frequencies was noted, and after one year, T-cell counts and TCRbeta diversity were mostly ascribed to newly produced T cells.

Receptor libraries were prepared by PCR. The run used an Illumina HiSeq 2500. Molecular barcoding was employed in the preparation of TCR libraries, with unique molecular identifiers being used to normalize TCRbeta repertoire quantification. Using fastp trimming at Q25 and MiXCR clonotype assembly, TCRdb reanalyzed the public sequencing data and kept in-frame beta chains. When rows share a CDR3 protein, they turn into one entry using the most common DNA and genes. This sample holds 530,000 or so distinct CDR3 sequences; over 25% were observed only once. About 35% of the sample is held by the ten biggest clonotypes. CDR3 length: 12 amino acids, cysteine to phenylalanine. Only the CDR3 portion is preserved as DNA: 36 bases, with reading frame beginning at the first base. CDR1 and CDR2 (GTSNPN, SVGIG) derive from the germline V gene (reference sequence). At the junction V is shortened by 1 base and J by 8 bases, with 8 bases in between.

This sample's treatment or condition label indicates: allogeneic hematopoietic cell transplantation with graft depleted of TCRalphabeta T cells and CD19 B cells. The children who served as transplant recipients had been given grafts of TCRalphabeta/CD19-depleted allogeneic hematopoietic cells. Only a few counts were recorded for this clonotype. The specificity of this receptor is unknown. There are no base qualities to consult, and no much larger clone falls within one base. The origin of this receptor is a boy less than two years old with Wiskott-Aldrich syndrome, due to receive a stem cell transplant. Sequenced here: PBMCs, sampled before TCRalphabeta/CD19-depleted stem cell transplant. This receptor chain uses TRBV30 and TRBJ1-4; the best D guess is TRBD1, with 6 bases matching. The CDR3 sequence is CAWSDDREKLFF. The nucleotide sequence is given as TGTGCCTGGAGTGATGACAGGGAAAAACTGTTTTTT.